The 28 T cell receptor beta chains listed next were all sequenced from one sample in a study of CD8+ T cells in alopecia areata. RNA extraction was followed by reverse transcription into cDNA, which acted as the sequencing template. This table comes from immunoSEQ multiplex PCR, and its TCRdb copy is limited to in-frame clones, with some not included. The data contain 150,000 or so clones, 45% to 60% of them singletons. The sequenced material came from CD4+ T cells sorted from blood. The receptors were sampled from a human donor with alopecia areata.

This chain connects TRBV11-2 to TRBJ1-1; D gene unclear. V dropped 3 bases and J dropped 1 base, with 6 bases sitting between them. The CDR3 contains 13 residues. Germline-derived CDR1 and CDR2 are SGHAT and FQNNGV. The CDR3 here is CASSFGRNTEAFF. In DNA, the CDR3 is TGTGCCAGCAGCTTCGGACGGAACACTGAAGCTTTCTTT.

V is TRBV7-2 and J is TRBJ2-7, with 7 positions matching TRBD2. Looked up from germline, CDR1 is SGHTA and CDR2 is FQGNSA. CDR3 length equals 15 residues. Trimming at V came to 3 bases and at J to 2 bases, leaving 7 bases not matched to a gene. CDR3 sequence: CASSLGTTDTYEQYF. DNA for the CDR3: TGTGCCAGCAGCTTGGGGACTACCGACACCTACGAGCAGTACTTC.

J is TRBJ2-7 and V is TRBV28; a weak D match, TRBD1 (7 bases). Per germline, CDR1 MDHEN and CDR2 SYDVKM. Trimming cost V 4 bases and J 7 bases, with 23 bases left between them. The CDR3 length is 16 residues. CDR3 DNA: TGTGCCAGCAGTTCCAATCGCCTCAGGGGGGCGGGAGAGCAGTACTTC. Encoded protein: CASSSNRLRGAGEQYF.

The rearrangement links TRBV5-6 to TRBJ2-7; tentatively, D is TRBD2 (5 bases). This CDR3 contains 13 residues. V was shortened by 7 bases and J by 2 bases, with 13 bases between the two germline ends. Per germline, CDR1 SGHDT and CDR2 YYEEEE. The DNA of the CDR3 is TGTGCCAGCGCCCGGACTGGTACCTACGAGCAGTACTTC. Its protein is CASARTGTYEQYF.

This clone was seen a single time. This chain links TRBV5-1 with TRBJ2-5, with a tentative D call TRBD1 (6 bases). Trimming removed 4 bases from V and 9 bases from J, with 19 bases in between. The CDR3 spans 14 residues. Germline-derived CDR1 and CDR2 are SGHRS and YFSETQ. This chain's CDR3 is CASSARDTTSAQYF. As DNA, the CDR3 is TGCGCCAGCAGCGCCCGGGACACAACTTCCGCCCAGTACTTC.

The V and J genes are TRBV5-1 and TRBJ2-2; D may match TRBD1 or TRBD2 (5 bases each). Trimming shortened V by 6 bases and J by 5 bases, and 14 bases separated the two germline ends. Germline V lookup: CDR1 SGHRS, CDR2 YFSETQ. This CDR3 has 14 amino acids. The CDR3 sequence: CASNTGRGTGELFF. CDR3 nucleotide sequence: TGCGCCAGCAATACAGGCCGCGGGACCGGGGAGCTGTTTTTT.

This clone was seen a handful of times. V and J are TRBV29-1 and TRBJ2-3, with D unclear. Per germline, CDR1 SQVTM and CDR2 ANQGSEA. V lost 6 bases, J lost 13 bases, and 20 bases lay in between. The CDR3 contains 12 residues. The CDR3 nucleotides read TGCAGCGTCAACCCCTCCGAGATTGCGGAGTATTTT. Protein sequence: CSVNPSEIAEYF.

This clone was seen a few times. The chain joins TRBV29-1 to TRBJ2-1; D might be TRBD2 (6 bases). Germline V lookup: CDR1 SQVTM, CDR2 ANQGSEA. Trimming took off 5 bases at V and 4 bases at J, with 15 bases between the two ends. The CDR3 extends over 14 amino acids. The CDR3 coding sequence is TGCAGCGTTTTCGGGGGAGTTGGATACAATGAGCAGTTCTTC. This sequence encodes CSVFGGVGYNEQFF.

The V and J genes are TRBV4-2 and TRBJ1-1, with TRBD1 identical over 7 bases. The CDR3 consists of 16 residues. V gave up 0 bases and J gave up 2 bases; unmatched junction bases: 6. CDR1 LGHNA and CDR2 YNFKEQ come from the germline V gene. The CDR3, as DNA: TGTGCCAGCAGCCAAGACGTTGACAGGGTCAACACTGAAGCTTTCTTT. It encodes CASSQDVDRVNTEAFF.

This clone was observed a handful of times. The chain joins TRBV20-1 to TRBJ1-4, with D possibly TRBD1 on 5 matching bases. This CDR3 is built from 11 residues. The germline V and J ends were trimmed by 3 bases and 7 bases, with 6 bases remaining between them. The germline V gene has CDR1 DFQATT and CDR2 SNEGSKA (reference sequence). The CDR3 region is CSASRGEKLFF. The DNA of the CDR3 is TGCAGTGCTAGTAGGGGTGAAAAACTGTTTTTT.

The CDR3 here is CSGCPGGYEQFF. The CDR3 DNA follows: TGCAGCGGCTGCCCCGGTGGCTATGAGCAGTTCTTC. The genes are TRBV29-1 and TRBJ2-1; D remains unclear. This CDR3 contains 12 residues. CDR1 is SQVTM and CDR2 is ANQGSEA in the germline V gene. V lost 7 bases and J 8 bases, leaving 15 bases between the germline ends.

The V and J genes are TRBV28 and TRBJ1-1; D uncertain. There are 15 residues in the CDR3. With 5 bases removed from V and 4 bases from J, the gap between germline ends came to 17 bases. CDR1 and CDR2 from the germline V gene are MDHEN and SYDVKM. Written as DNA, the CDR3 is TGTGCCAGCAGTCCCGTCGAGAGAAAGGGCACTGAAGCTTTCTTT. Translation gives CASSPVERKGTEAFF.

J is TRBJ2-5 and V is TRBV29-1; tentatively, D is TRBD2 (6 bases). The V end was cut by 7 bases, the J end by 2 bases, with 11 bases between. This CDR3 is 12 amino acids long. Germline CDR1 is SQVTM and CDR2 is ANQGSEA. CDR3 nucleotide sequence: TGCAGCGCGCGGGATTTACAAGAGACCCAGTACTTC. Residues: CSARDLQETQYF.

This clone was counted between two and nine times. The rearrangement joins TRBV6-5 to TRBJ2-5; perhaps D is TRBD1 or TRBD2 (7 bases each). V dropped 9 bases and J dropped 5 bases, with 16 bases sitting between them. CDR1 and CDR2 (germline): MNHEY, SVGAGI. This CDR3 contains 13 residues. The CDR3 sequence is CASKGAGVETQYF. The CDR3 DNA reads TGTGCCAGTAAGGGGGCGGGAGTGGAGACCCAGTACTTC.

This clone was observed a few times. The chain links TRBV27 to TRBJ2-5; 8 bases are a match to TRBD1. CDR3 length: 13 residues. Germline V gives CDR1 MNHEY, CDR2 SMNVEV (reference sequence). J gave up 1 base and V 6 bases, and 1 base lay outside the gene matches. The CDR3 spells CASRGQVQETQYF. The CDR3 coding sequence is TGTGCCAGCAGGGGACAGGTCCAAGAGACCCAGTACTTC.

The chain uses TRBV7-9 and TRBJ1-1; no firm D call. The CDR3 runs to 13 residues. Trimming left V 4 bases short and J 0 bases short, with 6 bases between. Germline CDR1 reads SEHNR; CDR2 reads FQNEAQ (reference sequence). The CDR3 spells CASSSLMNTEAFF. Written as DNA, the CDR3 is TGTGCCAGCAGCTCACTTATGAACACTGAAGCTTTCTTT.

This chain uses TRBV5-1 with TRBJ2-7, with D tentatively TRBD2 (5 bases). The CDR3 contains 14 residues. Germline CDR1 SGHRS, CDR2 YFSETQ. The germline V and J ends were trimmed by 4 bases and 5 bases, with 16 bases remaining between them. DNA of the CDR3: TGCGCCAGCAGCCCCGGGGTCAGCGGACACGAGCAGTACTTC. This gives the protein CASSPGVSGHEQYF. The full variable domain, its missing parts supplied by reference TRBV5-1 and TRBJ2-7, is KAGVTQTPRYLIKTRGQQVTLSCSPISGHRSVSWYQQTPGQGLQFLFEYFSETQRNKGNFPGRFSGRQFSNSRSEMNVSTLELGDSALYLCASSPGVSGHEQYFGPGTRLTVT.

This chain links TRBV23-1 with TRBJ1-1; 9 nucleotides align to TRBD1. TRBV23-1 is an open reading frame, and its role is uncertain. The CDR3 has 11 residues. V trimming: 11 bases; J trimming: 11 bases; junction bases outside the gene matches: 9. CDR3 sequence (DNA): TGCGCCGGAACGGGACAGGGAAAGGCTTTCTTT. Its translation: CAGTGQGKAFF.

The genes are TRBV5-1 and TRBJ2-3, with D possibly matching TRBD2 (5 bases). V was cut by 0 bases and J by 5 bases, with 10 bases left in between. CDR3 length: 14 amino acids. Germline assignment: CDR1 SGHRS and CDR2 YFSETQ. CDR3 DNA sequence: TGCGCCAGCAGCTTGGCGGGGTTGGGAGATACGCAGTATTTT. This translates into CASSLAGLGDTQYF.

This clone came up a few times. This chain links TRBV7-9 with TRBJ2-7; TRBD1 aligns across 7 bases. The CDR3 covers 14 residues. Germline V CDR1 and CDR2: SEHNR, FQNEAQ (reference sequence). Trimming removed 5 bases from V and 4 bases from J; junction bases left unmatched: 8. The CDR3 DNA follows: TGTGCCAGCAGCGCAAGGGACAGCATATACGAGCAGTACTTC. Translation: CASSARDSIYEQYF.

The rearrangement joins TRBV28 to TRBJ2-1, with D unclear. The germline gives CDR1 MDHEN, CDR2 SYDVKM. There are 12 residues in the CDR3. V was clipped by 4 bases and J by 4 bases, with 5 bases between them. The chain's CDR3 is CASSSRYNEQFF. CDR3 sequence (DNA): TGTGCCAGCAGTTCCAGATACAATGAGCAGTTCTTC. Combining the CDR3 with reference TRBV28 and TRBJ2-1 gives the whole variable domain DVKVTQSSRYLVKRTGEKVFLECVQDMDHENMFWYRQDPGLGLRLIYFSYDVKMKEKGDIPEGYSVSREKKERFSLILESASTNQTSMYLCASSSRYNEQFFGPGTRLTVL.

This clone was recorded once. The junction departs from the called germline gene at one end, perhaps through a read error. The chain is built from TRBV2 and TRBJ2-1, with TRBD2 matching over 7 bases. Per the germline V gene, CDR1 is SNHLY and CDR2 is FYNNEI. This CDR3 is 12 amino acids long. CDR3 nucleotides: TGTGCCAGCAGTGAGGTCGGACTAGGTGGGATCTTC. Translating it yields CASSEVGLGGIF.

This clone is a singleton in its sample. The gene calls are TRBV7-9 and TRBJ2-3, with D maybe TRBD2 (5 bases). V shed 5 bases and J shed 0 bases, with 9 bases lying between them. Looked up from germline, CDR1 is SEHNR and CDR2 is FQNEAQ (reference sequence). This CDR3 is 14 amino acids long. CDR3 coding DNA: TGTGCCAGCAGCCCTTGGACTAGCACAGATACGCAGTATTTT. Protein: CASSPWTSTDTQYF.

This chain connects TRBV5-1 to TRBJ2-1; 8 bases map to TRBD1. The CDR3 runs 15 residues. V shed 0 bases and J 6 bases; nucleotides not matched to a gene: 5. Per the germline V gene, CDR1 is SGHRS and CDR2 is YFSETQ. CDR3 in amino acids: CASSLVTGEVNEQFF. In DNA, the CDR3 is TGCGCCAGCAGCTTGGTGACAGGGGAAGTCAATGAGCAGTTCTTC.

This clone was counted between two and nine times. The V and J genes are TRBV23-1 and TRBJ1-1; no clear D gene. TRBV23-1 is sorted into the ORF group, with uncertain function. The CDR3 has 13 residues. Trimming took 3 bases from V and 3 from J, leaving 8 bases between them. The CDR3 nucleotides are TGCGCCAGCAGTCATTCCCCACACACTGAAGCTTTCTTT. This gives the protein CASSHSPHTEAFF.

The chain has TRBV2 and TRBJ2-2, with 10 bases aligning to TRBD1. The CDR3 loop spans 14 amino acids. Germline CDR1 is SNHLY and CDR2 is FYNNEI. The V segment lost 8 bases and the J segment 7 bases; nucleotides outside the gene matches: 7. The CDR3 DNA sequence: TGTGCCAGCGAACGGGACAGGGGAGTCGGGGAGCTGTTTTTT. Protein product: CASERDRGVGELFF.

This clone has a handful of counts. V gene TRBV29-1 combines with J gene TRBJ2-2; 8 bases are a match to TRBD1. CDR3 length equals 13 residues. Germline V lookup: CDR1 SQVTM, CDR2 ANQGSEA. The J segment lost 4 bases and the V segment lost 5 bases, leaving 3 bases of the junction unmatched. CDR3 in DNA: TGCAGCGTTAAACAGGGGGGCACCGGGGAGCTGTTTTTT. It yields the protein CSVKQGGTGELFF.

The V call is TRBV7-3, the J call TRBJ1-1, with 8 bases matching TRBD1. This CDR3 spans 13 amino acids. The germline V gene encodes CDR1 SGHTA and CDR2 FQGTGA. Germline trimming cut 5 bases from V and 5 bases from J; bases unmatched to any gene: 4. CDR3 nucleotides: TGTGCCAGCAGCCTACAGGGGGAGACTGAAGCTTTCTTT. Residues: CASSLQGETEAFF.